This T cell receptor beta chain came from a study of long-term antiretroviral therapy in people with HIV. It was version v3.0 of the immunoSEQ assay that was run at survey level. The method was immunoSEQ multiplex PCR; TCRdb's version includes in-frame clones alone and lacks a portion of them. The table records approximately 25,000 clones, about 86% of them present only once. Per individual, the PBMC samples numbered at least one pre-ART and at least two post-ART. Sequencing was performed on unsorted PBMCs, taken 1.2 years after starting antiretroviral therapy. This receptor was obtained from a man aged 45 to 65 with HIV.

The CDR3 region has the DNA TGTGCCAGCAGCTTAGTAGGGAATAGCAATCAGCCCCAGCATTTT. Amino acid sequence: CASSLVGNSNQPQHF. The chain employs TRBV7-6 and TRBJ1-5; D gene uncertain. Germline V CDR1 and CDR2: SGHVS, FNYEAQ. CDR3 length: 15 amino acids. V was shortened by 1 base and J by 0 bases, with 7 bases between the two germline ends.